This TCR beta chain was found in a study of CXCR3-negative and CXCR3-positive naive CD8 T cells. Study observations and caveats: CXCR3-expressing naive cells carried TRB CDR3s more hydrophobic than those of CXCR3-negative naive cells. CXCR3-negative and CXCR3-positive naive cells shared comparable TRBV-TRBJ usage, but memory cells did not.

Germline CDR1 is SGHVS and CDR2 is FQNEAQ. The CDR3 runs 13 residues. Considering frequency, this clonotype is medium-sized. The target antigen is unknown. CD45RO-CCR7+CD27+CD95- marked naive CD8+ T cells. UMI-tagged TRB cDNA libraries were built via 5' RACE. TCRdb re-called the 5' RACE reads and shows each CDR3 protein once, DNA omitted. The listing records thousands of distinct CDR3 sequences. What was sequenced was naive CXCR3+ CD8+ T cells from blood. As to subset: CD45RO-CCR7+CD27+CD95- naive CD8+ T cells expressing CXCR3 (TNR3+). This sequence was found in a human donor in good health. Some clones in this sample may be carry-over from other donors' samples. The chain employs TRBV7-8 and TRBJ1-2; TCRdb outputs TRBD1, but without DNA this stays unchecked. The CDR3 protein is CASSLADRAAYTF.